Listed here are 13 T cell receptor beta chains from one sample, sequenced in a study of cytomegalovirus exposure and HLA in healthy donors. The primer mix had 60 Vbeta and 13 Jbeta primers. Profiled with immunoSEQ multiplex PCR; TCRdb holds only in-frame clones, not every one. The table lists roughly 120,000 clones, roughly 74% of them singletons. Sample: PBMCs. Receptors originate from a woman aged 25 to 45 in good health and CMV-seronegative.

The rearrangement links TRBV2 to TRBJ1-1; the D gene is possibly TRBD1 (5 bases). Trimming pared 11 bases from V and 6 bases from J, leaving 13 bases between. Germline CDR1 reads SNHLY; CDR2 reads FYNNEI. CDR3 size: 11 residues. CDR3 sequence (DNA): TGTGCCTCCCAAGGGGTCCCTGAAGCTTTCTTT. Its translation: CASQGVPEAFF.

CDR3 bases: TGTGCCATCAGTCCCACTGGGGGGGGAGACGAGCAGTACTTC. It translates to CAISPTGGGDEQYF. The rearrangement joins TRBV10-3 to TRBJ2-5; TRBD2 matches 7 bases. The end of the DNA aligns better with TRBJ2-7, so the J call may be wrong. In germline, CDR1 is ENHRY, CDR2 SYGVKD. The CDR3 is 14 residues long.

There are a few counts of this clone. The genes are TRBV7-9 and TRBJ1-2, with D tentatively TRBD1 (5 bases). The germline V gene has CDR1 SEHNR and CDR2 FQNEAQ (reference sequence). The CDR3 runs to 13 residues. V was clipped by 3 bases and J by 6 bases, with 11 bases between them. The CDR3 is CASSLTEPNGYTF. CDR3 DNA sequence: TGTGCCAGCAGCTTGACAGAGCCGAATGGCTACACCTTC.

This clone has only a few counts. The chain carries TRBV6-5 and TRBJ1-1; D is possibly TRBD1 (5 bases). Germline loops: CDR1 MNHEY, CDR2 SVGAGI. The CDR3 is made up of 13 amino acids. V gave up 8 bases and J gave up 2 bases, with 12 bases separating them. As DNA, the CDR3 is TGTGCCAGCCATGCGGGGCCTAACACTGAAGCTTTCTTT. Translating gives CASHAGPNTEAFF.

The V gene is TRBV11-2, the J gene TRBJ1-2, with a tentative D call TRBD1 (6 bases). The CDR3 extends over 14 amino acids. Between the trimmed V and J ends, which lost 0 bases and 8 bases, there was a span of 13 bases. The V gene's germline CDR1 is SGHAT and CDR2 FQNNGV. Written as DNA, the CDR3 is TGTGCCAGCAGCTTAGAGGGGGCCCCTCGCGGCTACACCTTC. The encoded protein is CASSLEGAPRGYTF.

The chain recombines TRBV18 with TRBJ1-1; no clear D gene. Trimming took off 2 bases at V and 3 bases at J, with 19 bases between the two ends. The CDR3 is made up of 17 amino acids. CDR1 and CDR2 (germline): KGHSH, LQKENI. The CDR3 DNA sequence: TGTGCCAGCTCACCATACCAGGACTCTTTCGGTGACACTGAAGCTTTCTTT. It codes for CASSPYQDSFGDTEAFF.

The V and J genes are TRBV6-1 and TRBJ1-4; the D gene is possibly TRBD1 (5 bases). V gave up 4 bases and J gave up 5 bases, with 11 bases separating them. CDR3 length: 14 amino acids. Germline lookup yields CDR1 MNHNS and CDR2 SASEGT. CDR3 sequence (DNA): TGTGCCAGCAGTGGACAGCGACAGAATGAAAAACTGTTTTTT. This codes for CASSGQRQNEKLFF.

Worth noting for this clone: Within the sample, other DNA sequences also encode this same CDR3. The chain recombines TRBV5-1 with TRBJ1-1; D possibly corresponds to TRBD1 (5 bases). The CDR3 is 13 residues long. Germline V lookup: CDR1 SGHRS, CDR2 YFSETQ. Trimming took 0 bases from V and 5 from J, leaving 8 bases between them. The CDR3 loop is CASSLGGGTEAFF. DNA for the CDR3: TGCGCCAGCAGCTTGGGGGGGGGTACTGAAGCTTTCTTT.

The V call is TRBV14, the J call TRBJ2-7, with TRBD2 identical over 14 bases. J gave up 3 bases and V 4 bases, and 2 bases lay outside the gene matches. This CDR3 has 15 residues. The germline V gene encodes CDR1 SGHDN and CDR2 FVKESK. The chain's CDR3 is CASSPGTSGGYEQYF. CDR3 in DNA: TGTGCCAGCAGCCCCGGGACTAGCGGGGGCTACGAGCAGTACTTC. Filled out from reference TRBV14 and TRBJ2-7, the complete variable domain reads EAGVTQFPSHSVIEKGQTVTLRCDPISGHDNLYWYRRVMGKEIKFLLHFVKESKQDESGMPNNRFLAERTGGTYSTLKVQPAELEDSGVYFCASSPGTSGGYEQYFGPGTRLTVT.

The rearrangement links TRBV10-3 to TRBJ2-5; 9 bases are a match to TRBD2. This CDR3 is built from 15 residues. Germline V gives CDR1 ENHRY, CDR2 SYGVKD. V lost 1 base and J lost 4; bases outside the gene matches: 4. In DNA form, the CDR3 reads TGTGCCATCAGTGAGTTTAAGACTAGCGGAGAGACCCAGTACTTC. It specifies CAISEFKTSGETQYF.

The rearrangement uses TRBV5-1 and TRBJ2-7; TRBD2 aligns across 12 bases. V shed 5 bases and J 5 bases; nucleotides not matched to a gene: 8. Germline V lookup: CDR1 SGHRS, CDR2 YFSETQ. The CDR3 is made up of 15 amino acids. CDR3 DNA sequence: TGCGCCAGCAGTCCGACTAGCGGGAGTTTCCACGAGCAGTACTTC. Protein sequence: CASSPTSGSFHEQYF.

The chain combines TRBV5-1 with TRBJ2-5, with D possibly being TRBD1 (5 bases). CDR3 length: 14 amino acids. V lost 0 bases and J 5 bases, leaving 11 bases between the germline ends. Germline CDR1 SGHRS, CDR2 YFSETQ. The CDR3 DNA reads as TGCGCCAGCAGCTTGGTGGACAACGGGGAGACCCAGTACTTC. Translated: CASSLVDNGETQYF.

V gene TRBV4-1 combines with J gene TRBJ2-5, with 9 nucleotides matching TRBD2. Germline V gene data show CDR1 as MGHRA and CDR2 as YSYEKL. V lost 1 base to trimming and J lost 4 bases; unmatched junction nucleotides: 4. The CDR3 has 15 amino acids. The CDR3, as DNA: TGCGCCAGCAGCCAAGGGACTAGCGACGCAGAGACCCAGTACTTC. It specifies CASSQGTSDAETQYF.